This T cell receptor beta chain was captured by sequencing in a study of tumor and adjacent non-tumor tissue in lung cancer. Study-wide background: The cohort had under 15 adenocarcinoma, a couple of squamous cell and 1 small cell patients.

Note on this clonotype: What it binds is not known.

Overall study results and limits: Tumor TCR diversity, when higher, was linked to shorter survival. Tumor tissue had significantly higher TCR diversity than normal lung.

This CDR3 is 13 amino acids long. The V end lost 8 bases, the J end lost 1 base, and 15 bases lay between the germline ends. Looked up from germline, CDR1 is SQVTM and CDR2 is ANQGSEA. Three rounds of nested PCR, following a modified ARM-PCR protocol, produced the TCRbeta library. Each CDR3 protein gets one entry after TCRdb re-called the multiplex PCR reads with MiXCR. Here the sample spans around 76,000 distinct CDR3 sequences, 76% being singletons. The template was RNA from unsorted bulk tissue. This non-tumor lung sample came from over 3 cm beyond the tumor edge. Newly diagnosed lung cancer patients had thoracic surgery in China, August–November 2014, without prior chemotherapy.

Sequencing was done on a sample of distant non-tumor lung tissue. The clonotype comes from a man between 65 and 85 years old with non-small cell lung cancer. The chain joins TRBV29-1 to TRBJ2-7; D might be TRBD2 (6 bases). The CDR3 coding sequence is TGCAGCATGCGACGGGAGACATCCTACGAGCAGTACTTC. It is translated as CSMRRETSYEQYF.